This paragraph covers one T cell receptor (beta chain) sequence. Its specificity is unknown. The sample belongs to a study of post-analysis software for immune sequencing data. Study as a whole: Some patients lacked subtype; others had relapsing-remitting, secondary progressive or progressive-relapsing disease.

Study-wide results and caveats: For normalized Chao1 diversity, multiple sclerosis patients scored significantly lower than controls did. Among roughly five TRBV segments more frequent in patients than controls were TRBV5-6, TRBV5-1 and TRBV20-1.

The germline V gene has CDR1 MNHEY and CDR2 SMNVEV (reference sequence). Trimming shortened V by 5 bases and J by 4 bases, and 18 bases separated the two germline ends. The CDR3 runs 16 residues. Unique molecular identifiers were present in the TCR beta cDNA libraries. Between roughly 0.9 and 11 million T cells gave rise to some 520,000 cDNA molecules. Using its own MiXCR run on the PCR reads, TCRdb lists one record per CDR3 protein. The table has fewer than 900,000 distinct CDR3 sequences, roughly 46% seen once. The source material was blood. This chain links TRBV27 with TRBJ2-1; the D gene could be TRBD1 or TRBD2 (6 bases each). This TCR was recovered from a girl aged 10 to 17 with multiple sclerosis. Here the CDR3 reads CASSPRGRKLYNEQFF. The CDR3 coding sequence is TGTGCCAGCAGTCCCCGGGGGCGGAAGCTTTACAATGAGCAGTTCTTC.